The 32 T cell receptor beta chains reported below all come from one sample, sequenced in a study of T cells after yellow fever vaccination (dated by TCRdb to about 2019). Receptor amplification or capture employed 5' RACE. TCRdb records Illumina HiSeq 2500 as the sequencer. The public sequencing data were trimmed at Q25 with fastp and processed into clonotypes with MiXCR by TCRdb, which kept only in-frame beta chains. One record per CDR3 amino acid sequence lists the most common genes and DNA. A total of 50,000 to 60,000 distinct CDR3 sequences appear in this sample, more than 6.5% of them only once. Clones ranked in the top ten supply roughly 24% of the sample. Sample treatment or condition, as interpreted from the label and publication: live attenuated yellow fever vaccine strain. The source material was CD8+ T cells not binding an NS4B(214-222) dextramer, sorted from PBMCs, sampled about 49 days after the first yellow fever vaccination. The label giving this sample's cell subset or site can be read as: NS4B epitope dextramer-negative CD8 T cells. Every receptor here comes from a man between 18 and 35 years old who received the YFV17D yellow fever vaccine.

This clonotype was seen ten or more times. This sequence joins TRBV12-3 or TRBV12-4 and TRBJ2-7; D is unresolved. Trimming left V 4 bases short and J 4 bases short, with 8 bases between. The CDR3 runs to 12 residues. The CDR3 protein is CASSSTGYEQYV. The CDR3 DNA reads as TGTGCCAGCAGTTCGACTGGGTACGAGCAGTACGTC.

This clonotype was detected a few times. This sequence joins TRBV5-6 and TRBJ1-2; weak D call: TRBD1 (5 bases). The CDR3 is made up of 14 amino acids. Trimming stripped 2 bases from V and 6 bases from J, with 14 bases between. Germline assignment: CDR1 SGHDT and CDR2 YYEEEE. The CDR3 reads CASSFWTTQDGYTF. In DNA form, the CDR3 reads TGTGCCAGCAGCTTTTGGACAACCCAAGATGGCTACACCTTC. The full variable domain, completed using reference TRBV5-6 and TRBJ1-2, is DAGVTQSPTHLIKTRGQQVTLRCSPKSGHDTVSWYQQALGQGPQFIFQYYEEEERQRGNFPDRFSGHQFPNYSSELNVNALLLGDSALYLCASSFWTTQDGYTFGSGTRLTVV.

This clonotype was detected many times. The CDR3 region has the DNA TGCAGTGCTCCTGACAGGGTCTTCTACAATGAGCAGTTCTTC. Translated, it gives CSAPDRVFYNEQFF. The chain is built from TRBV20-1 and TRBJ2-1, with 7 bases aligning to TRBD1. This CDR3 spans 14 amino acids. J lost 3 bases, V lost 5 bases, and 7 bases had no gene match. Germline lookup yields CDR1 DFQATT and CDR2 SNEGSKA (reference sequence).

This clonotype was counted at least ten times. The V gene is TRBV10-2, the J gene TRBJ2-2; D ambiguous. Germline CDR1 and CDR2: WSHSY and SAAADI. This CDR3 spans 14 amino acids. V was pared by 5 bases and J by 5 bases, with 12 bases between. The CDR3 loop reads CASSYTGRTGELFF. The CDR3 DNA sequence: TGCGCCAGCAGTTACACCGGACGTACCGGGGAGCTGTTTTTT.

This clonotype occurred a few times. V is TRBV4-1 and J is TRBJ1-2; D remains ambiguous. Per germline, CDR1 MGHRA and CDR2 YSYEKL. The CDR3 has 17 residues. Trimming removed 2 bases from V and 4 bases from J, with 20 bases in between. This CDR3 is CASSQSGLPTSPYGYTF. The CDR3, as DNA: TGCGCCAGCAGCCAATCAGGTCTTCCAACATCTCCCTATGGCTACACCTTC.

This clonotype was seen many times. The CDR3 region is CASSRNTGTGREKLFF. As DNA, the CDR3 is TGTGCCAGCAGTCGCAATACCGGGACAGGCCGGGAAAAACTGTTTTTT. The chain links TRBV27 to TRBJ1-4; the match to TRBD1 covers 8 bases. V lost 5 bases, J lost 8 bases, and 13 bases stayed unmatched. This CDR3 spans 16 amino acids. Germline V gene lookup returns CDR1 MNHEY and CDR2 SMNVEV (reference sequence). Together with reference TRBV27 and TRBJ1-4, the CDR3 gives the full variable domain: EAQVTQNPRYLITVTGKKLTVTCSQNMNHEYMSWYRQDPGLGLRQIYYSMNVEVTDKGDVPEGYKVSRKEKRNFPLILESPSPNQTSLYFCASSRNTGTGREKLFFGSGTQLSVL.

This clonotype was found many times. V and J are TRBV13 and TRBJ2-1, with no clear D. The V and J ends lost 2 bases and 7 bases respectively, with 6 bases between them. Germline assignment: CDR1 PRHDT and CDR2 FYEKMQ (reference sequence). The CDR3 runs to 12 residues. This CDR3 reads CASSLIGNEQFF. Here the CDR3 DNA reads TGTGCCAGCAGCTTAATTGGGAATGAGCAGTTCTTC.

This clonotype was counted many times. The CDR3 region is CASSYSGPGTKVDEQFF. CDR3 coding DNA: TGTGCCAGCAGTTACTCAGGTCCCGGGACTAAGGTAGATGAGCAGTTCTTC. The rearrangement links TRBV6-5 to TRBJ2-1, with 7 bases lining up with TRBD2. The CDR3 is made up of 17 amino acids. The trim removed 0 bases at V and 8 bases at J, leaving 13 bases unmatched. From germline, CDR1 is MNHEY and CDR2 SVGAGI.

The chain carries TRBV20-1 and TRBJ1-6; tentatively, D is TRBD1 (5 bases). The CDR3 consists of 15 residues. Between the trimmed V and J ends, which lost 3 bases and 10 bases, there was a span of 19 bases. The germline gives CDR1 DFQATT, CDR2 SNEGSKA (reference sequence). CDR3 nucleotides: TGCAGTGCTAGGGGGACGGAGGGTGCGGGGTCACCCCTCCACTTT. Residues: CSARGTEGAGSPLHF.

The chain employs TRBV28 and TRBJ1-3; D unclear. This CDR3 comprises 13 residues. In germline, CDR1 is MDHEN, CDR2 SYDVKM. Trimming left V 2 bases short and J 4 bases short, with 6 bases between. CDR3 nucleotide sequence: TGTGCCAGCAGTTTAAGCCTCGGAAACACCATATATTTT. It translates to CASSLSLGNTIYF.

CDR3 protein: CASSQVNPNEQFF. The CDR3 nucleotides read TGTGCCAGCAGCCAAGTAAACCCCAATGAGCAGTTCTTC. The chain recombines TRBV14 with TRBJ2-1; no clear D. V lost 1 base and J 6 bases, leaving 7 bases between the germline ends. Germline assignment: CDR1 SGHDN and CDR2 FVKESK. CDR3 length equals 13 residues.

J is TRBJ2-1 and V is TRBV11-2, with 7 bases fitting TRBD1. Germline V gene lookup returns CDR1 SGHAT and CDR2 FQNNGV. The CDR3 extends over 18 amino acids. Trimming took 5 bases from V and 4 from J; bases not matched to a gene: 17. The CDR3 is CASSLSLTGQVLYNEQFF. The CDR3, as DNA: TGTGCCAGCAGCCTATCTCTCACTGGACAGGTCCTATACAATGAGCAGTTCTTC.

In its sample, this clonotype was seen a few times. In nucleotides, the CDR3 is TGTGCCTCCCGGGCCGGCGGTACCGGGGAGCTGTTTTTT. Translated: CASRAGGTGELFF. The rearrangement joins TRBV6-2 or TRBV6-3 to TRBJ2-2; D unresolved. The CDR3 runs 13 residues. V was pared by 11 bases and J by 5 bases, with 15 bases between. The germline V gene encodes CDR1 MNHEY and CDR2 SVGEGT.

This clonotype was recorded at least ten times. The chain carries TRBV4-1 and TRBJ1-5, with D possibly TRBD1 on 6 matching bases. The CDR3 contains 16 residues. Germline V gene sequence: CDR1 MGHRA, CDR2 YSYEKL. The V end was cut by 1 base, the J end by 2 bases, with 12 bases between. The CDR3 loop is CASSQGRGYGNQPQHF. In DNA form, the CDR3 reads TGCGCCAGCAGCCAAGGGAGGGGGTATGGCAATCAGCCCCAGCATTTT.

This clonotype showed up just a few times. The genes are TRBV24-1 and TRBJ1-2, with D tentatively TRBD1 (6 bases). This CDR3 region has 15 residues. Trimming shortened V by 4 bases and J by 3 bases, and 14 bases separated the two germline ends. Germline V gene lookup returns CDR1 KGHDR and CDR2 SFDVKD. The CDR3 reads CATSEGTQSYYGYTF. DNA for the CDR3: TGTGCCACCAGTGAAGGGACACAATCATACTATGGCTACACCTTC.

V and J are TRBV4-3 and TRBJ2-1; 12 bases align to TRBD2. The CDR3 is made up of 16 amino acids. Germline V gives CDR1 LGHNA, CDR2 YSLEER. V was clipped by 2 bases and J by 4 bases; unmatched bases: 3. The CDR3 DNA reads TGCGCCAGCAGCCAACTAGCGGGGGGGAATTACAATGAGCAGTTCTTC. It encodes CASSQLAGGNYNEQFF.

The rearrangement links TRBV7-9 to TRBJ2-1; D remains ambiguous. V lost 5 bases, J lost 7 bases, and 6 bases lay in between. Germline V gene lookup returns CDR1 SEHNR and CDR2 FQNEAQ (reference sequence). This CDR3 spans 11 amino acids. In DNA, the CDR3 is TGTGCCAGCAGCAAGATAAATGAGCAGTTCTTC. Amino acids: CASSKINEQFF.

The V gene is TRBV19, the J gene TRBJ2-1; 7 positions agree with TRBD1. V was pared by 1 base and J by 8 bases, with 2 bases of the junction left unmatched. Germline V gives CDR1 LNHDA, CDR2 SQIVND (reference sequence). The CDR3 is made up of 13 amino acids. DNA of the CDR3: TGTGCCAGTAGTATAGGAGGGGGCGATGAGCAGTTCTTC. Protein sequence: CASSIGGGDEQFF.

This clonotype was detected a few times. This chain joins TRBV2 and TRBJ2-1, with D possibly TRBD2 on 8 matching bases. The CDR3 length is 15 residues. Germline CDR1 SNHLY, CDR2 FYNNEI. V lost 8 bases to trimming and J lost 6 bases, with 20 bases between them. The CDR3 bases are TGTGCCAGCCCGCTCCCCGGGAGGGGGCCCAATGAGCAGTTCTTC. Its translation: CASPLPGRGPNEQFF. The full variable domain, in which reference TRBV2 and TRBJ2-1 provide the parts outside the CDR3, is EPEVTQTPSHQVTQMGQEVILRCVPISNHLYFYWYRQILGQKVEFLVSFYNNEISEKSEIFDDQFSVERPDGSNFTLKIRSTKLEDSAMYFCASPLPGRGPNEQFFGPGTRLTVL.

This clonotype occurred many times. V gene TRBV2 combines with J gene TRBJ1-1, with unresolved D. CDR3 length: 10 amino acids. In germline, CDR1 is SNHLY, CDR2 FYNNEI. V was shortened by 7 bases and J by 7 bases, with 7 bases between the two germline ends. The CDR3 nucleotides are TGTGCCAGCATAAGAGTTGAAGCTTTCTTT. Residues: CASIRVEAFF. The variable domain in full, with the rest retrieved from reference TRBV2 and TRBJ1-1, is EPEVTQTPSHQVTQMGQEVILRCVPISNHLYFYWYRQILGQKVEFLVSFYNNEISEKSEIFDDQFSVERPDGSNFTLKIRSTKLEDSAMYFCASIRVEAFFGQGTRLTVV.

This clonotype has ten or more counts. The chain links TRBV14 to TRBJ2-5; no firm D call. The CDR3 is 12 residues long. Germline V gene lookup returns CDR1 SGHDN and CDR2 FVKESK. V lost 2 bases and J lost 1, with 2 bases in between. This chain's CDR3 is CASSQTQETQYF. CDR3 in DNA: TGTGCCAGCAGCCAAACCCAAGAGACCCAGTACTTC.

This clonotype was found many times. The chain links TRBV3-1 to TRBJ2-3; D call uncertain. The germline V gene encodes CDR1 LGHDT and CDR2 YNNKEL (reference sequence). The CDR3 is 13 amino acids. Deletions cut 4 bases from V and 6 bases from J, with 11 bases between. The CDR3 DNA is TGTGCCAGCAGCCCAGATAGGATGGATACGCAGTATTTT. Translation: CASSPDRMDTQYF.

This clonotype showed up just a few times. The gene calls are TRBV4-1 and TRBJ2-1; D gene uncertain. This CDR3 spans 17 amino acids. V lost 0 bases to trimming and J lost 2 bases, with 14 bases between them. CDR1 MGHRA and CDR2 YSYEKL come from the germline V gene. This chain's CDR3 is CASSQDRLVVAYNEQFF. The CDR3 coding sequence is TGCGCCAGCAGCCAAGATCGCTTAGTGGTCGCCTACAATGAGCAGTTCTTC.

Only one count was recorded for this clonotype. The rearrangement uses TRBV7-8 and TRBJ2-7, with D possibly matching TRBD1 (5 bases). CDR1 is SGHVS, CDR2 FQNEAQ, per germline. Trimming shortened V by 8 bases and J by 5 bases, and 16 bases separated the two germline ends. The CDR3 length is 13 residues. The CDR3 DNA reads TGTGCCAGCCCACCGAGGCAGGGCGACGAGCAGTACTTC. This encodes CASPPRQGDEQYF. The full variable domain, its missing parts supplied by reference TRBV7-8 and TRBJ2-7, is GAGVSQSPRYKVAKRGQDVALRCDPISGHVSLFWYQQALGQGPEFLTYFQNEAQLDKSGLPSDRFFAERPEGSVSTLKIQRTQQEDSAVYLCASPPRQGDEQYFGPGTRLTVT.

This clonotype was seen ten or more times. V usage is TRBV6-5 and J usage is TRBJ2-7; D gene ambiguous. With 0 bases removed from V and 2 bases from J, the gap between germline ends came to 14 bases. This CDR3 is 16 amino acids long. Germline values: CDR1 MNHEY, CDR2 SVGAGI. This CDR3 is CASSYSDTAFTYEQYF. The CDR3 nucleotides are TGTGCCAGCAGTTACTCGGATACCGCCTTCACCTACGAGCAGTACTTC.

This clonotype was seen repeatedly, ten times or more. The rearrangement joins TRBV6-4 to TRBJ2-2; D unresolved. There are 13 residues in the CDR3. CDR1 is MRHNA and CDR2 is SNTAGT in the germline V gene. Trimming removed 3 bases from V and 0 bases from J, with 2 bases in between. The chain's CDR3 is CASSEANTGELFF. CDR3 in DNA: TGTGCCAGCAGTGAGGCGAACACCGGGGAGCTGTTTTTT.

The chain couples TRBV5-4 to TRBJ2-2; TRBD2 is a possible D gene (7 bases). CDR3 length: 17 residues. Trimming stripped 4 bases from V and 4 bases from J, with 20 bases between. Looked up from germline, CDR1 is SGHNT and CDR2 is YYREEE (reference sequence). The CDR3 DNA is TGTGCCAGCAGCCCCCACGGGGGGCTTGGGTTCACCGGGGAGCTGTTTTTT. Its translation is CASSPHGGLGFTGELFF.

This clonotype was seen ten or more times. The V gene is TRBV12-3 or TRBV12-4, the J gene TRBJ2-5, with a possible D match to TRBD1 (6 bases). The germline V and J ends were trimmed by 6 bases and 0 bases, with 11 bases remaining between them. The CDR3 totals 14 residues. The CDR3 coding sequence is TGTGCCAGCAGGCAAGACAGGTACCAAGAGACCCAGTACTTC. Its translation: CASRQDRYQETQYF.

This sequence joins TRBV6-5 and TRBJ2-7; TRBD2 aligns across 12 bases. Germline loops: CDR1 MNHEY, CDR2 SVGAGI. Trimming removed 5 bases from V and 3 bases from J; junction bases left unmatched: 5. The CDR3 length is 15 residues. CDR3 nucleotides: TGTGCCAGCAGTAGGACTAGCGGGGCGTTCTACGAGCAGTACTTC. Protein product: CASSRTSGAFYEQYF.

This clonotype occurred many times. The CDR3 spells CASRGQGIPQETQYF. CDR3 nucleotide sequence: TGTGCCAGCAGGGGACAGGGAATACCGCAGGAGACCCAGTACTTC. The chain carries TRBV25-1 and TRBJ2-5, with TRBD1 matching 9 bases. V gave up 6 bases and J gave up 5 bases; unmatched junction bases: 10. There are 15 residues in the CDR3. Germline CDR1 and CDR2: MGHDK and SYGVNS.

This clonotype was recorded many times. The chain employs TRBV5-1 and TRBJ2-1; unclear D gene. There are 12 residues in the CDR3. The V end lost 2 bases, the J end lost 7 bases, and 7 bases lay between the germline ends. The V gene's germline CDR1 is SGHRS and CDR2 YFSETQ. CDR3 in amino acids: CASSLFGNEQFF. The CDR3 DNA is TGCGCCAGCAGCTTATTCGGGAATGAGCAGTTCTTC.

This clonotype has a count of ten or more. This chain connects TRBV29-1 to TRBJ2-5; 7 positions match TRBD2. The CDR3 totals 16 residues. The germline gives CDR1 SQVTM, CDR2 ANQGSEA. J gave up 10 bases and V 0 bases, and 17 bases lay outside the gene matches. The CDR3 bases are TGCAGCGTTGAAGATCTCCATCGGGGGGACTTCTGGCACCAGTACTTC. Translating gives CSVEDLHRGDFWHQYF.